The rows below give T cell receptor beta chains drawn from one sample of a study of blood T cells in healthy people across ages. MiXCR, run by TCRdb on the 5' RACE reads, gives a single entry per CDR3 protein. Among 550,000 to 600,000 distinct CDR3 sequences listed, approximately 30% were seen once. Sequencing was performed on blood. All receptors derive from a woman between 65 and 79 years old in good health. CDR3s include the opening cysteine and the closing phenylalanine or tryptophan. The order of the fields is V gene, clone size, D gene, J gene, CDR3 protein, CDR3 DNA. A D gene is named only where the DNA matches it firmly. Clone size is given for some rows only: seen once, a few or many times, or a class if the clone is expanded.

TRBV7-2	few	TRBD1	TRBJ2-3	CASVRTGTGGTDTQYF	TGTGCCAGCGTAAGAACCGGGACAGGGGGCACAGATACGCAGTATTTT
TRBV28	.	.	TRBJ1-5	CASSSPPRVRTNQPQHF	TGTGCCAGCAGTTCCCCTCCCCGGGTCCGGACTAATCAGCCCCAGCATTTT
TRBV7-2	.	TRBD2	TRBJ2-2	CASSLMAGDPTGELFF	TGTGCCAGCAGCTTAATGGCGGGGGACCCCACCGGGGAGCTGTTTTTT
TRBV9	few	.	TRBJ2-7	CASSVAPRDYEQYF	TGTGCCAGCAGCGTAGCTCCCAGGGACTACGAGCAGTACTTC
TRBV7-2	.	.	TRBJ2-5	CASSLLVVGETQYF	TGTGCCAGCAGCCTCTTGGTGGTCGGAGAGACCCAGTACTTC
TRBV21-1	.	.	TRBJ1-1	CAWRAGGRMNTEASF	TGTGCCTGGAGAGCTGGAGGCAGAATGAACACTGAAGCTTCCTTT
TRBV20-1	few	.	TRBJ2-5	CSARDQRGPGETQYF	TGCAGTGCTAGAGATCAGAGGGGTCCTGGGGAGACCCAGTACTTC
TRBV20-1	.	.	TRBJ2-1	CSARESSGAFNEQFF	TGCAGTGCTAGAGAATCGAGCGGAGCATTCAATGAGCAGTTCTTC
TRBV7-3	few	.	TRBJ2-2	CASSLQSGGELFF	TGTGCCAGCAGCTTACAATCAGGCGGGGAGCTGTTTTTT
TRBV20-1	.	.	TRBJ2-1	CSARGPTRVGGEQFF	TGCAGTGCTAGAGGCCCGACTAGGGTCGGGGGTGAGCAGTTCTTC
TRBV4-3	.	TRBD2	TRBJ2-1	CASSQGTRYNEQFF	TGCGCCAGCAGCCAAGGGACTAGGTACAATGAGCAGTTCTTC
TRBV5-5	few	.	TRBJ2-3	CASHSKGSDTQYF	TGTGCCAGCCACTCCAAGGGCTCAGATACGCAGTATTTT
TRBV7-3	.	.	TRBJ2-6	CASSLPGAGSSGANVLTF	TGTGCCAGCAGTCTCCCGGGGGCAGGTAGCTCTGGGGCCAACGTCCTGACTTTC
TRBV4-3	.	.	TRBJ2-1	CASSQRGRAGGNEQFF	TGCGCCAGCAGCCAGAGGGGCCGAGCGGGTGGAAATGAGCAGTTCTTC
TRBV27	few	TRBD1	TRBJ2-7	CASSLSNQGDAEQYF	TGTGCCAGCAGTTTATCGAATCAGGGGGACGCGGAGCAGTACTTC
TRBV24-1	.	.	TRBJ2-6	CATSEPGSRANVLTF	TGTGCCACCAGTGAACCAGGGTCTCGGGCCAACGTCCTGACTTTC
TRBV18	few	.	TRBJ2-1	CASSPLRDEQFF	TGTGCCAGCTCACCGCTCCGAGATGAGCAGTTCTTC
TRBV5-1	few	.	TRBJ2-1	CASISPRDSYNEQFF	TGCGCCAGCATCTCACCCAGGGACTCCTACAATGAGCAGTTCTTC
TRBV18	few	.	TRBJ2-7	CASSIDGLREQYF	TGTGCCAGTTCTATTGACGGGTTACGGGAGCAGTACTTC
TRBV5-1	.	.	TRBJ2-7	CASSFDGTNRYEQYF	TGCGCCAGCAGCTTCGATGGGACAAACCGATACGAGCAGTACTTC
TRBV15	.	.	TRBJ1-2	CATSSRGPNYGYTF	TGTGCCACCAGCAGCCGGGGACCTAACTATGGCTACACCTTC
TRBV3-1	few	TRBD2	TRBJ2-4	CASSRRGGTLAKNIQYF	TGTGCCAGCAGCCGCCGGGGAGGGACCTTAGCCAAAAACATTCAGTACTTC
TRBV20-1	.	.	TRBJ2-7	CSKSGRNYEQYF	TGCAGTAAGTCGGGCAGGAACTACGAGCAGTACTTC
TRBV12-3/TRBV12-4	many	.	TRBJ2-4	CASSLSAQGDIQYF	TGTGCCAGCAGTTTATCGGCACAGGGTGACATTCAGTACTTC